The 25 T cell receptor beta chains below all came from one sample that was sequenced in a study of CD8 T cells in Susac syndrome. Random hexamers were used to reverse transcribe an amount of roughly 0.45 to 1 ug RNA. TCRdb ran MiXCR on the immunoSEQ multiplex PCR reads and lists one entry per CDR3 protein. The data show approximately 130,000 distinct CDR3 sequences, with about 95% seen just once and roughly 0.095% held by the top ten. The sequenced sample was CD4+ T cells from PBMCs. The receptors here all came from a human donor in good health.

The CDR3 DNA follows: TGTGCCAGCAGTTTGGAGGCGGGAGGAGGGAATGAGCAGTTCTTC. Its translation: CASSLEAGGGNEQFF. The rearrangement joins TRBV12-3 or TRBV12-4 to TRBJ2-1; 8 nucleotides align to TRBD2. With 3 bases clipped from V and 7 bases from J, the junction kept 8 bases outside the gene matches. The CDR3 contains 15 residues.

The V call is TRBV7-8, the J call TRBJ2-2; no firm D call. V was pared by 3 bases and J by 8 bases, with 10 bases between. Germline V gene sequence: CDR1 SGHVS, CDR2 FQNEAQ. This CDR3 comprises 13 residues. The CDR3: CASSFKESGELFF. CDR3 DNA: TGTGCCAGCAGCTTTAAGGAGTCGGGGGAGCTGTTTTTT.

J is TRBJ2-1 and V is TRBV7-2, with 12 bases identical to TRBD2. CDR3 length equals 17 residues. The V gene's germline CDR1 is SGHTA and CDR2 FQGNSA. The junction had 9 bases not matched to a gene; V was cut back by 5 bases and J by 4 bases. CDR3 amino acids: CASSKPQGTSGYNEQFF. The CDR3 nucleotides read TGTGCCAGCAGCAAGCCCCAAGGGACTAGCGGGTACAATGAGCAGTTCTTC.

This clonotype was observed a single time. This rearrangement joins TRBV29-1 to TRBJ1-1, with TRBD1 identical over 7 bases. V lost 6 bases to trimming and J lost 3 bases; unmatched junction nucleotides: 10. The CDR3 covers 14 residues. Germline V gene lookup returns CDR1 SQVTM and CDR2 ANQGSEA. This CDR3 is CSVHGTAGDTEAFF. The CDR3 region has the DNA TGCAGCGTCCACGGGACAGCAGGCGACACTGAAGCTTTCTTT.

This clonotype was observed once. The rearrangement uses TRBV12-3 or TRBV12-4 and TRBJ2-7; D remains ambiguous. The CDR3 has 14 residues. Trimming took 7 bases from V and 0 from J, leaving 13 bases between them. CDR3 sequence reads: CASNLPGLSYEQYF. The CDR3, as DNA: TGTGCCAGCAACCTTCCGGGCCTCTCCTACGAGCAGTACTTC.

The J gene is TRBJ2-7, the V gene TRBV27; the D gene could be TRBD1 or TRBD2 (5 bases each). V lost 8 bases and J lost 3, with 14 bases in between. This CDR3 region has 13 residues. Germline CDR1 reads MNHEY; CDR2 reads SMNVEV (reference sequence). The CDR3 is CASARDAIYEQYF. The CDR3 DNA reads TGTGCCAGCGCCCGGGACGCGATCTACGAGCAGTACTTC.

This CDR3 reads CASSLSGQRLTGELFF. CDR3 DNA sequence: TGTGCCAGCAGTCTTTCGGGACAGCGGCTCACCGGGGAGCTGTTTTTT. V and J are TRBV5-4 and TRBJ2-2; 7 bases match TRBD1. CDR1 and CDR2 from the germline V gene are SGHNT and YYREEE (reference sequence). The CDR3 consists of 16 residues. V lost 5 bases to trimming and J lost 4 bases; unmatched junction nucleotides: 11. Supplemented by reference TRBV5-4 and TRBJ2-2, the full variable domain reads ETGVTQSPTHLIKTRGQQVTLRCSSQSGHNTVSWYQQALGQGPQFIFQYYREEENGRGNFPPRFSGLQFPNYSSELNVNALELDDSALYLCASSLSGQRLTGELFFGEGSRLTVL.

This clonotype was observed a handful of times. V is TRBV9 and J is TRBJ2-6; D uncertain. The CDR3 has 15 residues. Germline V lookup: CDR1 SGDLS, CDR2 YYNGEE. V gave up 4 bases and J gave up 2 bases, with 10 bases separating them. In nucleotides, the CDR3 is TGTGCCAGCAGCCCCACCTTCGCTGGGGCCAACGTCCTGACTTTC. This gives the protein CASSPTFAGANVLTF.

The CDR3 region is CASSPGTSGKYEQYF. CDR3 bases: TGTGCCAGCAGCCCTGGGACTAGCGGGAAGTACGAGCAGTACTTC. V is TRBV12-3 or TRBV12-4 and J is TRBJ2-7; 13 nucleotides match TRBD2. The CDR3 is made up of 15 amino acids. Germline trimming cut 6 bases from V and 4 bases from J; bases unmatched to any gene: 6.

The chain uses TRBV29-1 and TRBJ2-7; D may be TRBD1 or TRBD2 (6 bases each). The V gene lost 0 bases and the J gene lost 7 bases, with 13 bases spanning the gap. Germline-derived CDR1 and CDR2 are SQVTM and ANQGSEA. The CDR3 covers 13 residues. The CDR3 sequence: CSVEDHGGREQYF. CDR3 nucleotide sequence: TGCAGCGTTGAAGATCACGGGGGCCGTGAGCAGTACTTC.

The chain links TRBV27 to TRBJ1-2; perhaps TRBD1 as D (6 bases). Germline V gives CDR1 MNHEY, CDR2 SMNVEV (reference sequence). The CDR3 length is 14 residues. V was pared by 6 bases and J by 8 bases, with 19 bases between. The CDR3 nucleotides read TGTGCCAGCAGCACGGACAGAACTGGGTACGGCTACACCTTC. Translated, it gives CASSTDRTGYGYTF.

The chain employs TRBV7-8 and TRBJ2-7; perhaps TRBD2 as D (6 bases). The length of the CDR3 is 14 residues. Germline assignment: CDR1 SGHVS and CDR2 FQNEAQ. Trimming pared 8 bases from V and 0 bases from J, leaving 14 bases between. CDR3 DNA sequence: TGTGCCAGCGCGGGACTGCCAAGCTCCTACGAGCAGTACTTC. Its translation is CASAGLPSSYEQYF.

The gene calls are TRBV20-1 and TRBJ2-3; D remains unclear. V was clipped by 3 bases and J by 0 bases, with 10 bases between them. CDR3 size: 14 residues. Germline CDR1 reads DFQATT; CDR2 reads SNEGSKA (reference sequence). The CDR3 protein is CSARRLTSTDTQYF. Written as DNA, the CDR3 is TGCAGTGCTAGGAGGCTTACTAGCACAGATACGCAGTATTTT.

The chain is built from TRBV20-1 and TRBJ2-1; TRBD2 aligns across 9 bases. This CDR3 has 14 residues. The J segment lost 0 bases and the V segment lost 5 bases, leaving 2 bases of the junction unmatched. The germline V gene encodes CDR1 DFQATT and CDR2 SNEGSKA (reference sequence). DNA of the CDR3: TGCAGTGCTGGACTAGCGAGCTCCTACAATGAGCAGTTCTTC. Its translation: CSAGLASSYNEQFF.

The CDR3 protein is CASSEWLAGEGEQFF. CDR3 DNA: TGTGCCAGCAGTGAATGGCTAGCGGGAGAGGGTGAGCAGTTCTTC. V is TRBV2 and J is TRBJ2-1; 10 bases line up with TRBD2. The CDR3 has 15 amino acids. Germline CDR1 and CDR2: SNHLY and FYNNEI. V gave up 2 bases and J gave up 9 bases; unmatched junction bases: 7. Complete variable domain (other parts from reference TRBV2 and TRBJ2-1): EPEVTQTPSHQVTQMGQEVILRCVPISNHLYFYWYRQILGQKVEFLVSFYNNEISEKSEIFDDQFSVERPDGSNFTLKIRSTKLEDSAMYFCASSEWLAGEGEQFFGPGTRLTVL.

The rearrangement links TRBV6-2 or TRBV6-3 to TRBJ2-7; weak D call: TRBD1 (7 bases). The germline V gene encodes CDR1 MNHEY and CDR2 SVGEGT. There are 14 residues in the CDR3. V lost 2 bases and J lost 4, with 12 bases in between. CDR3 protein: CASSYGQGGYEQYF. The CDR3 nucleotides read TGTGCCAGCAGTTACGGCCAGGGGGGATACGAGCAGTACTTC.

V is TRBV7-9 and J is TRBJ2-1; the match to TRBD2 covers 9 bases. This CDR3 has 17 amino acids. Trimming at V came to 2 bases and at J to 5 bases, leaving 10 bases not matched to a gene. The germline V gene has CDR1 SEHNR and CDR2 FQNEAQ (reference sequence). As DNA, the CDR3 is TGTGCCAGCAGCTTAAGCAGGGTGGCTAGCGGGAACAATGAGCAGTTCTTC. Its translation: CASSLSRVASGNNEQFF.

This sequence joins TRBV2 and TRBJ2-2, with TRBD2 matching over 8 bases. The CDR3 runs 16 residues. Germline V gene sequence: CDR1 SNHLY, CDR2 FYNNEI. V gave up 5 bases and J gave up 0 bases; unmatched junction bases: 5. The CDR3 region is CASSQLAVSNTGELFF. CDR3 nucleotides: TGTGCCAGCAGTCAACTAGCGGTCTCGAACACCGGGGAGCTGTTTTTT.

The rearrangement links TRBV18 to TRBJ1-5; no firm D call. CDR3 length: 14 residues. Trimming took 2 bases from V and 2 from J, leaving 7 bases between them. Germline CDR1 and CDR2: KGHSH and LQKENI. The chain's CDR3 is CASSPGHGNQPQHF. CDR3 sequence (DNA): TGTGCCAGCTCACCAGGCCACGGCAATCAGCCCCAGCATTTT.

This clonotype was observed a single time. The chain couples TRBV7-2 to TRBJ1-2; TRBD1 is a possible D gene (6 bases). The V gene's germline CDR1 is SGHTA and CDR2 FQGNSA. The CDR3 consists of 18 residues. V was cut by 5 bases and J by 4 bases, with 26 bases left in between. Here the CDR3 reads CASSRTGTRTGGPYGYTF. Here the CDR3 DNA reads TGTGCCAGCAGCCGAACCGGGACAAGGACGGGCGGACCCTATGGCTACACCTTC.

This chain joins TRBV7-9 and TRBJ2-3, with 7 positions matching TRBD2. V dropped 5 bases and J dropped 1; count of bases not matched to a gene: 6. This CDR3 contains 15 residues. Germline lookup yields CDR1 SEHNR and CDR2 FQNEAQ (reference sequence). CDR3 coding DNA: TGTGCCAGCAGCCCAAGCCTAGCGGGCACAGATACGCAGTATTTT. Amino acids: CASSPSLAGTDTQYF.

This chain links TRBV6-2 or TRBV6-3 with TRBJ1-2; 8 bases align to TRBD1. Germline trimming cut 5 bases from V and 6 bases from J; bases unmatched to any gene: 5. Germline CDR1 is MNHEY and CDR2 is SVGEGT. The CDR3 runs 13 residues. CDR3 region: CASSRTGQHGYTF. The CDR3 coding sequence is TGTGCCAGCAGTAGGACAGGGCAGCATGGCTACACCTTC.

This chain uses TRBV5-1 with TRBJ2-2, with D maybe TRBD2 (6 bases). Trimming took 7 bases from V and 1 from J, leaving 11 bases between them. CDR3 length: 14 residues. The germline CDR1 and CDR2 sequences are SGHRS and YFSETQ. The CDR3 DNA sequence: TGCGCCAGCGGGGCTAGCGAGAACACCGGGGAGCTGTTTTTT. Amino acid sequence: CASGASENTGELFF.

This sequence joins TRBV18 and TRBJ2-7; D possibly corresponds to TRBD1 (6 bases). CDR1 is KGHSH, CDR2 LQKENI, per germline. The CDR3 totals 14 residues. The V end was cut by 4 bases, the J end by 0 bases, with 10 bases between. The CDR3 loop reads CASSRQDSSYEQYF. CDR3 DNA: TGTGCCAGCTCACGCCAGGACAGCTCCTACGAGCAGTACTTC.

The V and J genes are TRBV19 and TRBJ1-5, with D tentatively TRBD1 (5 bases). The V and J ends lost 10 bases and 7 bases respectively, with 17 bases between them. The CDR3 contains 13 residues. Germline CDR1 reads LNHDA; CDR2 reads SQIVND (reference sequence). CDR3 amino acids: CATRGRAGQPQHF. The CDR3 nucleotides read TGTGCCACCCGGGGCAGGGCAGGGCAGCCCCAGCATTTT. Variable domain in full (rest from reference TRBV19 and TRBJ1-5): DGGITQSPKYLFRKEGQNVTLSCEQNLNHDAMYWYRQDPGQGLRLIYYSQIVNDFQKGDIAEGYSVSREKKESFPLTVTSAQKNPTAFYLCATRGRAGQPQHFGDGTRLSIL.